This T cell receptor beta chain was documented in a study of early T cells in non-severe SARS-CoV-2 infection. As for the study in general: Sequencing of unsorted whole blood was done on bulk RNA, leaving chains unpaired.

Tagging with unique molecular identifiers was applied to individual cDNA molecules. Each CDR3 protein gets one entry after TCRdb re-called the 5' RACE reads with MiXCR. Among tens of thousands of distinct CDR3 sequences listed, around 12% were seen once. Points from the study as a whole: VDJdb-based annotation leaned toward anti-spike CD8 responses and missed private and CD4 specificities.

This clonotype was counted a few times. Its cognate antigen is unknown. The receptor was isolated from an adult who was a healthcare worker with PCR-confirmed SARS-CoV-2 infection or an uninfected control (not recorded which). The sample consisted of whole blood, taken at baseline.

CDR3 nucleotide sequence: TGTGCCAGCTCGTTAGGGATCAAATTGACTAGCGGGGGCGCAGATACGCAGTATTTT. Amino acid sequence: CASSLGIKLTSGGADTQYF. This chain links TRBV7-2 with TRBJ2-3; 12 bases fit TRBD2. The V segment lost 8 bases and the J segment 4 bases; nucleotides outside the gene matches: 19. Looked up from germline, CDR1 is SGHTA and CDR2 is FQGNSA. This CDR3 spans 19 amino acids.